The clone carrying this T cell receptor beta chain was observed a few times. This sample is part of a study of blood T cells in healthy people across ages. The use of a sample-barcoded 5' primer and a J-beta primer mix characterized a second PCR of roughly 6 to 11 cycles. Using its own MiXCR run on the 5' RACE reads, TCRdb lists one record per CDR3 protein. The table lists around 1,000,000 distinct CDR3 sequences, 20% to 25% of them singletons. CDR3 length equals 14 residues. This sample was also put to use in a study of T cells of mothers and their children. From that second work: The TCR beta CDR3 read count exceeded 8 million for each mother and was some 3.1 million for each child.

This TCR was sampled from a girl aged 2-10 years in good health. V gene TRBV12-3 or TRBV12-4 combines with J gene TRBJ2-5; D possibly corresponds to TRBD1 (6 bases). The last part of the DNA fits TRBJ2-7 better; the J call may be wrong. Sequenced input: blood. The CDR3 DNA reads TGTGCCAGCAGTTTGAGGGGGTCAGTCTACGAGCAGTACTTC. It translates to CASSLRGSVYEQYF.